This is a list of T cell receptor beta chains from one sample in a study of T-cell memory formation after mild COVID-19. TCRdb used MiXCR to reprocess the 5' RACE reads, holding one entry per CDR3 protein. The sample yields roughly 100,000 distinct CDR3 sequences, around 16% seen once. The sequenced material came from PBMCs or a T cell subset sorted from them (not recorded which). The receptors were sampled from a man between 18 and 29 years old who had mild COVID-19 (a few samples of this study predate the infection). Cell type and time point are not known. Each CDR3 is given with its conserved first and last residue. D genes are given only for firm matches. Part of the rows lack a size; the others show once, few, many or a class for expanded clones.

size	V	J	D	CDR3	DNA
-	TRBV5-6	TRBJ2-2	-	CASSLAGYRSGELFF	TGTGCCAGCAGCTTGGCCGGATATAGGTCCGGGGAGCTGTTTTTT
-	TRBV9	TRBJ2-7	TRBD1	CASSEGTGADGYEQYF	TGTGCCAGCAGCGAAGGGACAGGGGCGGACGGCTACGAGCAGTACTTC
few	TRBV20-1	TRBJ1-1	TRBD1	CSASDPQGADTEAFF	TGCAGTGCTAGCGACCCCCAGGGGGCCGACACTGAAGCTTTCTTT
-	TRBV6-5	TRBJ1-5	-	CASSPAEGRVHQPQHF	TGTGCCAGCAGTCCGGCGGAGGGTCGAGTCCATCAGCCCCAGCATTTT
many	TRBV5-1	TRBJ2-2	-	CASASSGWALEGELFF	TGCGCCAGCGCCTCCAGCGGGTGGGCTTTGGAAGGGGAGCTGTTTTTT
-	TRBV6-2/TRBV6-3	TRBJ2-3	-	CASEGSVTDTQYF	TGTGCCAGCGAGGGATCGGTCACAGATACGCAGTATTTT
-	TRBV29-1	TRBJ2-5	TRBD1	CSVEGTGVVETQYF	TGCAGCGTGGAAGGGACAGGGGTCGTAGAGACCCAGTACTTC
many	TRBV12-3/TRBV12-4	TRBJ2-7	-	CASSHRGIRAYEQYF	TGTGCCAGCAGCCATCGGGGGATTCGAGCCTACGAGCAGTACTTC
few	TRBV28	TRBJ1-4	-	CASSLEGSATNEKLFF	TGTGCCAGCAGTCTAGAGGGTTCAGCAACTAATGAAAAACTGTTTTTT
-	TRBV6-6	TRBJ1-2	TRBD1	CASSGTGGPSYYGYTF	TGTGCCAGCAGTGGGACAGGAGGGCCTAGCTACTATGGCTACACCTTC
-	TRBV6-5	TRBJ1-1	-	CASSYSIGGVGLSTEAFF	TGTGCCAGCAGTTACTCGATCGGGGGCGTAGGGTTGAGCACTGAAGCTTTCTTT
few	TRBV12-3/TRBV12-4	TRBJ1-1	-	CASSFEFPMNTEAFF	TGTGCCAGCAGTTTTGAGTTTCCCATGAACACTGAAGCTTTCTTT
-	TRBV6-5	TRBJ1-4	-	CASSYSGTLIEKLFF	TGTGCCAGCAGTTACTCAGGGACATTGATTGAAAAACTGTTTTTT
few	TRBV6-6	TRBJ1-1	-	CASTDSASGPAFF	TGTGCCAGCACAGACTCCGCCTCAGGCCCAGCTTTCTTT
many	TRBV15	TRBJ2-5	-	CATSPTWGETQYF	TGTGCCACCAGCCCTACTTGGGGAGAGACCCAGTACTTC
-	TRBV3-1	TRBJ2-2	-	CASTWSGELFF	TGTGCCAGCACCTGGTCGGGGGAGCTGTTTTTT
many	TRBV4-1	TRBJ2-2	-	CASSQEPEPTGELFF	TGCGCCAGCAGCCAAGAGCCGGAACCTACCGGGGAGCTGTTTTTT
few	TRBV2	TRBJ1-5	-	CASMISGIQPQHF	TGTGCCAGCATGATAAGTGGGATTCAGCCCCAGCATTTT
many	TRBV9	TRBJ2-1	-	CASSGSGYTYNEQFF	TGTGCCAGCAGCGGGAGCGGGTACACCTACAATGAGCAGTTCTTC
few	TRBV4-1	TRBJ2-3	TRBD2	CASSPSGGEGSSTDTQYF	TGCGCCAGCAGCCCTAGCGGGGGGGAGGGGTCTAGCACAGATACGCAGTATTTT
few	TRBV20-1	TRBJ2-5	TRBD2	CSAAPVGGGQTQYF	TGCAGTGCTGCACCGGTCGGGGGGGGCCAGACCCAGTACTTC
-	TRBV10-1	TRBJ2-1	TRBD2	CASSDSGDYNEQFF	TGCGCCAGCAGTGATAGCGGGGATTACAATGAGCAGTTCTTC
-	TRBV7-9	TRBJ2-2	TRBD2	CASSPRGGGANTGELFF	TGTGCCAGCAGCCCCCGGGGCGGGGGGGCGAACACCGGGGAGCTGTTTTTT
few	TRBV7-9	TRBJ1-2	-	CASSSGATNYGYTF	TGTGCCAGCAGCTCCGGGGCCACCAACTATGGCTACACCTTC
few	TRBV6-5	TRBJ2-3	TRBD2	CASSYPTSGGTDTQYF	TGTGCCAGCAGTTACCCGACTAGCGGGGGAACAGATACGCAGTATTTT